This entry is about one T cell receptor beta chain. Genomic DNA provided the template from which TCR beta VDJ and CDR3 profiles were obtained. Via MiXCR, TCRdb re-called the reads, giving one row per CDR3 protein. The table has hundreds of thousands of distinct CDR3 sequences, around half seen once. The data were obtained in a study of CD8+CD57+ T cells in acquired aplastic anemia. Germline CDR1 is SNHLY and CDR2 is FYNNEI. This CDR3 region has 13 residues. Trimming took off 5 bases at V and 8 bases at J, with 12 bases between the two ends. Patients chosen for sequencing had shown CD8+CD57+ cell expansion by flow cytometry.

What was sequenced was sorted CD4+, CD8+, or CD8+CD57+ T cells (not recorded which) from PBMCs. The chain is built from TRBV2 and TRBJ1-4, with D unresolved. The TCR originated in a human donor with aplastic anemia. CDR3 loop: CASSWAVEEKLFF. In DNA, the CDR3 is TGTGCCAGCAGTTGGGCCGTAGAGGAAAAACTGTTTTTT.